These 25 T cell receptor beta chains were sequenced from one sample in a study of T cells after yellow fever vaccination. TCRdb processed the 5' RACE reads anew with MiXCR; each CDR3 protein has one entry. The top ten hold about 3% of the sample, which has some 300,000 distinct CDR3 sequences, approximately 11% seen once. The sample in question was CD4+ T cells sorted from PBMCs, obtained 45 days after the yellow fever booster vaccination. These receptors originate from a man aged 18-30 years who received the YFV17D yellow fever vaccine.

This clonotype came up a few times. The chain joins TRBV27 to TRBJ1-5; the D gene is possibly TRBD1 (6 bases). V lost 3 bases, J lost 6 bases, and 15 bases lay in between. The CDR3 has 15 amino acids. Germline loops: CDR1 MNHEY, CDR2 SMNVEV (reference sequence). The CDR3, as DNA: TGTGCCAGCAGTTTTCTGGGGGCGCTGGGTCAGCCCCAGCATTTT. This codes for CASSFLGALGQPQHF.

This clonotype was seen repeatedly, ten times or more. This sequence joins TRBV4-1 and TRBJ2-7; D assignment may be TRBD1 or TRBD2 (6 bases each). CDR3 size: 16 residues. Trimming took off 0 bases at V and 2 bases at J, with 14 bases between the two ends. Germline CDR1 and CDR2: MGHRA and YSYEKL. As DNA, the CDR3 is TGCGCCAGCAGCCAAGAAAGAGGGGGGTTCCCCTACGAGCAGTACTTC. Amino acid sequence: CASSQERGGFPYEQYF.

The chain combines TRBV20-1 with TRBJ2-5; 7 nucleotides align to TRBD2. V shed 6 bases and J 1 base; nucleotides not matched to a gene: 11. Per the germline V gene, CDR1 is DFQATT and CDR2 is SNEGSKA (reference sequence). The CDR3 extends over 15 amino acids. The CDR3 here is CSATKRGRSQETQYF. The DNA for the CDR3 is TGCAGTGCCACCAAGCGGGGACGATCCCAAGAGACCCAGTACTTC.

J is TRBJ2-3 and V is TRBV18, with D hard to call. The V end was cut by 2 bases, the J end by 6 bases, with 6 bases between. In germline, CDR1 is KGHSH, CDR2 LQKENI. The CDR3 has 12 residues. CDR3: CASSPGWDTQYF. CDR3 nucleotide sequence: TGTGCCAGCTCACCAGGATGGGATACGCAGTATTTT.

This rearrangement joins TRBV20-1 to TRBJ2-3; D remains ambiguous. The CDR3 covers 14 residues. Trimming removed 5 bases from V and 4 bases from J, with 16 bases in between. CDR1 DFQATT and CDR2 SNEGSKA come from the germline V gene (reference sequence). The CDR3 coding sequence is TGCAGTGCTGTAACAGCTTCCTCGGCAGATACGCAGTATTTT. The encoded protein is CSAVTASSADTQYF.

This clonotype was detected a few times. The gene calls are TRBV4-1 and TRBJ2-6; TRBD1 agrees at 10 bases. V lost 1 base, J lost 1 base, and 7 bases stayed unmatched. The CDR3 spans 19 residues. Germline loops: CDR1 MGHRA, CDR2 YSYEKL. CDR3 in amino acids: CASSQGIRDRGSGANVLTF. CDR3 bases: TGCGCCAGCAGCCAAGGTATACGGGACAGGGGTTCTGGGGCCAACGTCCTGACTTTC.

Here the CDR3 reads CASIEGSTDTQYF. As DNA, the CDR3 is TGTGCCAGTATTGAAGGAAGCACAGATACGCAGTATTTT. V gene TRBV19 combines with J gene TRBJ2-3; D unclear. Trimming took 7 bases from V and 0 from J, leaving 8 bases between them. CDR1 LNHDA and CDR2 SQIVND come from the germline V gene (reference sequence). The CDR3 covers 13 residues.

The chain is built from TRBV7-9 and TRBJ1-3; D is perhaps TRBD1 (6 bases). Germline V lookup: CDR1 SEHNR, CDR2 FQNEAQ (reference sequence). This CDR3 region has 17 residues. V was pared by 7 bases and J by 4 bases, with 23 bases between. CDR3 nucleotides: TGTGCCAGCAACCCAGAGAGCTGGGGGGCGCGAGGAAACACCATATATTTT. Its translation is CASNPESWGARGNTIYF.

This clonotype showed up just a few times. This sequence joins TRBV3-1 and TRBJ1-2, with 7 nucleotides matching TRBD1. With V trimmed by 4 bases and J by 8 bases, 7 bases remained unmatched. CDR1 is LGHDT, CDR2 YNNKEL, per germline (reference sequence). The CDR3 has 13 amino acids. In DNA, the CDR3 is TGTGCCAGCAGCCGTTTCCAGGGGGGCGGCTACACCTTC. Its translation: CASSRFQGGGYTF.

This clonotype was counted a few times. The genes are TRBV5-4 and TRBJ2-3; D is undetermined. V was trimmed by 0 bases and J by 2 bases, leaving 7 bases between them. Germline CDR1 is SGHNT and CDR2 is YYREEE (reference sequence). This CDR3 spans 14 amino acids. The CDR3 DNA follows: TGTGCCAGCAGCTTGGTCAGTGACACAGATACGCAGTATTTT. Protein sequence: CASSLVSDTDTQYF.

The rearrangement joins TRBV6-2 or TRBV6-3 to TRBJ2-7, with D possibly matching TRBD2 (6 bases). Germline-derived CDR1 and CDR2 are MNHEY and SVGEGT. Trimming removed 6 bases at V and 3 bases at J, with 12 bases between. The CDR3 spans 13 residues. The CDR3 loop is CASSRGGVYEQYV. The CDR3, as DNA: TGTGCCAGCAGCCGGGGAGGAGTCTACGAGCAGTACGTC.

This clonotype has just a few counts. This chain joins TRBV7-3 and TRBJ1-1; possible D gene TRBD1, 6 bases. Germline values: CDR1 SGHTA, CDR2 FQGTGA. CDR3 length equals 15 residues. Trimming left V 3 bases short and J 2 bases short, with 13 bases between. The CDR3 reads CASSFSGDHNTEAFF. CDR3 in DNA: TGTGCCAGCAGCTTTTCAGGGGACCACAACACTGAAGCTTTCTTT.

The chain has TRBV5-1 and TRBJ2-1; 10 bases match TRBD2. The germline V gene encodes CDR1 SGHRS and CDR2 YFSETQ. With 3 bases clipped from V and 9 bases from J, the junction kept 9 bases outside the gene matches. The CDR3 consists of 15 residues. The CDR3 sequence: CASSSALAGKAEQFF. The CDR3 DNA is TGCGCCAGCAGCTCCGCACTAGCGGGAAAGGCTGAGCAGTTCTTC.

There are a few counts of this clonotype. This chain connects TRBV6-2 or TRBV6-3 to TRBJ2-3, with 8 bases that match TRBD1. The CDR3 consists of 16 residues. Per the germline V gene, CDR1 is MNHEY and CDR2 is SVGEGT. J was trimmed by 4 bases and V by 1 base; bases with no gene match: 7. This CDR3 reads CASSYFRDRGADTQYF. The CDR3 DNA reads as TGTGCCAGCAGTTACTTCCGAGACAGGGGCGCAGATACGCAGTATTTT.

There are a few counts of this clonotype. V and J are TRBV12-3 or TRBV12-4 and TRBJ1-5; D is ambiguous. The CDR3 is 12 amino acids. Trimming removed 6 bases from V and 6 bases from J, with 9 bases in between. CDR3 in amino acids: CASRGVAQPQHF. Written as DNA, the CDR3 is TGTGCCAGCAGGGGAGTTGCTCAGCCCCAGCATTTT.

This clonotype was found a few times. CDR3 in DNA: TGTGCCAGCAGCTCATCGGCTGAAAAACTGTTTTTT. This gives the protein CASSSSAEKLFF. The chain is built from TRBV7-2 and TRBJ1-4, with no clear D. Between the trimmed V and J ends, which lost 4 bases and 7 bases, there was a span of 7 bases. There are 12 residues in the CDR3. The V gene's germline CDR1 is SGHTA and CDR2 FQGNSA.

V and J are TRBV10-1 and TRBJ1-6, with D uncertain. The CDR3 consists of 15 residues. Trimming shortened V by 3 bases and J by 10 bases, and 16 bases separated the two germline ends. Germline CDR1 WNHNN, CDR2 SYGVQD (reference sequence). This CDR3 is CASSDPGELGSPLHF. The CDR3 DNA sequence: TGCGCCAGCAGTGACCCGGGTGAACTTGGGTCACCCCTCCACTTT.

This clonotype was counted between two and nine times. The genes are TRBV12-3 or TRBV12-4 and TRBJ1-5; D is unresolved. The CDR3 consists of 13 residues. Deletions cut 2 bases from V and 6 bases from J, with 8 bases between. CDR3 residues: CASSLRVIQPQHF. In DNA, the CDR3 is TGTGCCAGCAGTTTAAGGGTAATTCAGCCCCAGCATTTT.

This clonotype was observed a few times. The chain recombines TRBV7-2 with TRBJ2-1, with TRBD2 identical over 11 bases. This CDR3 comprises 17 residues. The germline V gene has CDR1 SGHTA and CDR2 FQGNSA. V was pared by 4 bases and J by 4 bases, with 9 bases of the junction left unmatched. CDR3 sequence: CASSSPAGTSGYNEQFF. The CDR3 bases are TGTGCCAGCAGCTCACCGGCCGGGACTAGCGGATACAATGAGCAGTTCTTC.

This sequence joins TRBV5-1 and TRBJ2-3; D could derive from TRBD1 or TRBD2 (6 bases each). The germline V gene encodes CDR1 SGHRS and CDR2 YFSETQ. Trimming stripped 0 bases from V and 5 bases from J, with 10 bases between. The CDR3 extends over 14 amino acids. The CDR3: CASSLGGAVDTQYF. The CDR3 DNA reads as TGCGCCAGCAGCTTGGGGGGGGCCGTAGATACGCAGTATTTT.

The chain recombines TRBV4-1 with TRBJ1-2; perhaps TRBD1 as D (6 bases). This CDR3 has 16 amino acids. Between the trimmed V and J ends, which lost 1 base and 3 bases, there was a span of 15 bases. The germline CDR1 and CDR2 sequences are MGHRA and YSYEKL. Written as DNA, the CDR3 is TGCGCCAGCAGCCAAGGGAGGGGGGGAAGGCACTATGGCTACACCTTC. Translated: CASSQGRGGRHYGYTF.

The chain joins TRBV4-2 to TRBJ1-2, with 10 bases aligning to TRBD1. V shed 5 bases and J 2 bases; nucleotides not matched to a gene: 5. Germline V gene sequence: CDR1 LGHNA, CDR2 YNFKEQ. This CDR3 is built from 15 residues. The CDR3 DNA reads TGTGCCAGCAGCACCGGGACAGGGGAGAACTATGGCTACACCTTC. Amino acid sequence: CASSTGTGENYGYTF.

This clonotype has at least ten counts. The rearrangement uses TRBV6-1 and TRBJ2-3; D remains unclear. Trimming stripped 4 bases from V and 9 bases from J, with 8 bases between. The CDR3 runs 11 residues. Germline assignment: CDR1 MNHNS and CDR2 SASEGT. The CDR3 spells CASSAETTQYF. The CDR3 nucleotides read TGTGCCAGCAGTGCAGAAACGACGCAGTATTTT.

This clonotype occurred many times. The CDR3 is CSAEGSGYEQYV. DNA for the CDR3: TGCAGTGCCGAGGGTTCCGGGTACGAGCAGTACGTC. The chain employs TRBV20-1 and TRBJ2-7; maybe TRBD2 (5 bases). The length of the CDR3 is 12 residues. Germline loops: CDR1 DFQATT, CDR2 SNEGSKA (reference sequence). Deletions cut 6 bases from V and 4 bases from J, with 13 bases between.

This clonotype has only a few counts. In DNA form, the CDR3 reads TGTGCCATCAAGGAGTCGAATGAGGGGAATAGGGAGCTGTTTTTT. Protein product: CAIKESNEGNRELFF. The gene calls are TRBV10-3 and TRBJ2-2; D may be TRBD1 or TRBD2 (5 bases each). This CDR3 has 15 amino acids. Germline CDR1 ENHRY, CDR2 SYGVKD. With 7 bases removed from V and 9 bases from J, the gap between germline ends came to 21 bases.